This T cell receptor beta chain is drawn from a study of T cell repertoires in cytomegalovirus infection. From the reads, TCRdb called clonotypes with MiXCR, one entry per CDR3 protein. The profile covers around 350,000 distinct CDR3 sequences, with over 15% appearing a single time and about 10% taken by the ten largest. This clonotype appeared many times. V was shortened by 6 bases and J by 0 bases, with 14 bases between the two germline ends. CDR3 length: 14 residues. CDR1 and CDR2 (germline): DFQATT, SNEGSKA (reference sequence). Sequenced sample: PBMCs. This clonotype originated in a human donor in good health (CMV status not recorded). Some clones in this sample may be carry-over from other donors' samples. V is TRBV20-1 and J is TRBJ1-1; TRBD1 might be the D (5 bases). In nucleotides, the CDR3 is TGCAGTGCCGGCTGGGACGCACTGAACACTGAAGCTTTCTTT. Protein: CSAGWDALNTEAFF.